The 3 T cell receptor beta chains below come from one sample, sequenced in a study of control samples from healthy donors and cancer patients. Assay used: immunoSEQ multiplex PCR; TCRdb lists only in-frame clones, some missing. Among 110,000 to 150,000 clones listed, over 85% were seen once. The material sequenced was blood. These receptors all stem from a young man in good health.

This chain joins TRBV11-3 and TRBJ2-7; D is ambiguous. V dropped 4 bases and J dropped 1 base, with 11 bases sitting between them. The V gene's germline CDR1 is SGHNT and CDR2 YENEEA. The CDR3 has 14 amino acids. CDR3 DNA: TGTGCCAGCAGCTCCGGCACTCTATCCTACGAGCAGTACTTC. Amino acids: CASSSGTLSYEQYF.

The chain couples TRBV12-3 or TRBV12-4 to TRBJ2-7; no reliable D call. V was cut by 7 bases and J by 0 bases, with 4 bases left in between. This CDR3 is built from 11 residues. The CDR3 protein is CASTSSYEQYF. CDR3 coding DNA: TGTGCCAGCACCAGCTCCTACGAGCAGTACTTC.

The chain recombines TRBV4-1 with TRBJ1-5; 9 bases align to TRBD1. The junction had 4 bases not matched to a gene; V was cut back by 4 bases and J by 0 bases. CDR1 and CDR2 from the germline V gene are MGHRA and YSYEKL. This CDR3 has 16 amino acids. CDR3 DNA sequence: TGCGCCAGCAGCCTCGGACAGGGGCCTAGCAATCAGCCCCAGCATTTT. Translation gives CASSLGQGPSNQPQHF.